The 9 T cell receptor beta chains presented below share a single source sample, sequenced in a study of cytomegalovirus exposure and HLA in healthy donors listed by TCRdb under 2017. Libraries came from the immunoSEQ multiplex PCR assay. In TCRdb, the immuneACCESS table is reduced to in-frame sequences with V and J assigned. These tables do not hold every clone; where another copy was compared, an unresolved V gene accounts for under half, and the others remain unexplained. The sample table shows over 200,000 clones, and just over 85% are seen once. The top ten hold roughly 3% of the sample. Specimen: PBMCs. Every receptor here comes from a woman aged 18-29 years in good health and CMV-seronegative.

The chain joins TRBV29-1 to TRBJ2-1; D not certain. Germline values: CDR1 SQVTM, CDR2 ANQGSEA. The CDR3 loop spans 13 amino acids. Deletions cut 3 bases from V and 0 bases from J, with 6 bases between. The CDR3 sequence is CSVDVPSYNEQFF. The CDR3 region has the DNA TGCAGCGTTGACGTTCCCTCCTACAATGAGCAGTTCTTC.

This chain links TRBV6-5 with TRBJ2-7; maybe TRBD1 (5 bases). Trimming left V 10 bases short and J 0 bases short, with 10 bases between. Germline V lookup: CDR1 MNHEY, CDR2 SVGAGI. CDR3 length equals 12 residues. In nucleotides, the CDR3 is TGTGCCACCGCCGACAGCTCCTACGAGCAGTACTTC. It is translated as CATADSSYEQYF.

The chain links TRBV5-1 to TRBJ1-4, with TRBD1 as a possible D gene (5 bases). The CDR3 has 15 amino acids. Germline values: CDR1 SGHRS, CDR2 YFSETQ. Trimming took off 1 base at V and 9 bases at J, with 16 bases between the two ends. This chain's CDR3 is CASSLNSGGWKKLFF. The CDR3 bases are TGCGCCAGCAGCTTGAACTCGGGGGGGTGGAAAAAACTGTTTTTT.

This clone was seen once. The same CDR3 arises from other DNA sequences in this sample as well. The rearrangement links TRBV11-3 to TRBJ2-1, with 12 bases lining up with TRBD2. The V segment lost 5 bases and the J segment 4 bases; nucleotides outside the gene matches: 3. The CDR3 has 15 residues. Germline lookup yields CDR1 SGHNT and CDR2 YENEEA. The CDR3 spells CASSLGLAGYNEQFF. CDR3 sequence (DNA): TGTGCCAGCAGCCTCGGACTAGCGGGGTACAATGAGCAGTTCTTC.

J is TRBJ2-7 and V is TRBV6-5, with 7 positions matching TRBD2. Germline CDR1 reads MNHEY; CDR2 reads SVGAGI. The length of the CDR3 is 15 residues. Losses at the gene ends were 6 bases for V and 0 bases for J; bases not matched to a gene: 8. The CDR3 spells CASRPSGYSSYEQYF. In DNA, the CDR3 is TGTGCCAGCAGGCCTAGCGGTTACAGCTCCTACGAGCAGTACTTC.

The chain joins TRBV28 to TRBJ2-6; D is possibly TRBD2 (6 bases). CDR1 is MDHEN and CDR2 is SYDVKM in the germline V gene. V dropped 4 bases and J dropped 2 bases, with 6 bases sitting between them. CDR3 length: 14 amino acids. CDR3 sequence reads: CASSSGAGANVLTF. The CDR3 nucleotides read TGTGCCAGCAGTTCGGGGGCTGGGGCCAACGTCCTGACTTTC.

The genes are TRBV19 and TRBJ1-3; D is unresolved. The CDR3 totals 13 residues. Germline CDR1 reads LNHDA; CDR2 reads SQIVND (reference sequence). Trimming removed 7 bases from V and 0 bases from J, with 7 bases in between. The CDR3 region is CASMHSSGNTIYF. CDR3 nucleotides: TGTGCCAGTATGCACAGCTCTGGAAACACCATATATTTT.

This clone was counted between two and nine times. The sample contains more than one DNA sequence encoding this CDR3. The chain uses TRBV29-1 and TRBJ2-1; TRBD2 aligns across 8 bases. Germline assignment: CDR1 SQVTM and CDR2 ANQGSEA. With 7 bases clipped from V and 6 bases from J, the junction kept 5 bases outside the gene matches. There are 12 residues in the CDR3. In DNA, the CDR3 is TGCAGCGCTGGACTAGCTGGCAATGAGCAGTTCTTC. The encoded protein is CSAGLAGNEQFF.

The chain combines TRBV2 with TRBJ2-7; tentatively, D is TRBD1 (6 bases). This CDR3 is 12 amino acids long. With 6 bases removed from V and 3 bases from J, the gap between germline ends came to 9 bases. Germline CDR1 and CDR2: SNHLY and FYNNEI. CDR3 in amino acids: CASSGQSYEQYF. CDR3 in DNA: TGTGCCAGCAGCGGACAGAGCTACGAGCAGTACTTC. The full variable domain, with the rest looked up from reference TRBV2 and TRBJ2-7, is EPEVTQTPSHQVTQMGQEVILRCVPISNHLYFYWYRQILGQKVEFLVSFYNNEISEKSEIFDDQFSVERPDGSNFTLKIRSTKLEDSAMYFCASSGQSYEQYFGPGTRLTVT.